These 24 T cell receptor beta chains originate from one sample sequenced in a study of T cell repertoires in cytomegalovirus infection. Which antigens these TCRs recognize remains unknown. TCRdb redid the calling of the reads with MiXCR, one entry per CDR3 protein. The repertoire holds 55,000 to 70,000 distinct CDR3 sequences, with roughly a third as singletons. The specimen was PBMCs, sequenced either directly or after in vitro stimulation (not recorded which). The receptors originated from a human donor in good health (CMV status not recorded). Some clones in this sample may be carry-over from other donors' samples.

The chain combines TRBV12-3 or TRBV12-4 with TRBJ1-1; D gene uncertain. V dropped 5 bases and J dropped 3 bases, with 10 bases sitting between them. This CDR3 has 13 residues. In DNA, the CDR3 is TGTGCCAGCAGTCAACAGCGGGACACTGAAGCTTTCTTT. Translation: CASSQQRDTEAFF.

Only a few counts were recorded for this clonotype. The gene calls are TRBV7-2 and TRBJ2-1; TRBD2 aligns across 7 bases. The CDR3 consists of 15 residues. The ends lost 5 bases at V and 2 bases at J; junction bases unmatched: 6. Germline CDR1 is SGHTA and CDR2 is FQGNSA. CDR3 coding DNA: TGTGCCAGCAGCCCATCTAGCGGCCCCTACAATGAGCAGTTCTTC. It translates to CASSPSSGPYNEQFF.

This clonotype came up a few times. The rearrangement joins TRBV6-1 to TRBJ2-3; D not resolved. The germline V and J ends were trimmed by 5 bases and 0 bases, with 15 bases remaining between them. Germline assignment: CDR1 MNHNS and CDR2 SASEGT. CDR3 length equals 16 residues. In DNA, the CDR3 is TGTGCCAGCAGTTTCACTGACGGATCTAGCACAGATACGCAGTATTTT. Amino acid sequence: CASSFTDGSSTDTQYF.

The chain is built from TRBV2 and TRBJ1-5; 7 bases line up with TRBD1. The trim removed 6 bases at V and 3 bases at J, leaving 8 bases unmatched. CDR3 length: 15 amino acids. CDR1 is SNHLY, CDR2 FYNNEI, per germline. CDR3 loop: CASRPNRGINQPQHF. CDR3 coding DNA: TGTGCCAGCAGGCCAAACAGGGGAATCAATCAGCCCCAGCATTTT.

V and J are TRBV20-1 and TRBJ1-1; D unclear. This CDR3 has 13 residues. The germline V gene encodes CDR1 DFQATT and CDR2 SNEGSKA (reference sequence). Trimming removed 3 bases from V and 3 bases from J, with 11 bases in between. Written as DNA, the CDR3 is TGCAGTGCTAGGGGGTCCCCCGACACTGAAGCTTTCTTT. The encoded protein is CSARGSPDTEAFF.

V is TRBV20-1 and J is TRBJ2-1, with D possibly matching TRBD2 (6 bases). This CDR3 contains 15 residues. The V and J ends lost 6 bases and 3 bases respectively, with 18 bases between them. CDR1 is DFQATT and CDR2 is SNEGSKA in the germline V gene (reference sequence). CDR3 sequence reads: CSAATWAGFYNEQFF. The CDR3 region has the DNA TGCAGTGCAGCGACATGGGCGGGGTTCTACAATGAGCAGTTCTTC.

V and J are TRBV19 and TRBJ2-7, with D tentatively TRBD1 (6 bases). CDR1 is LNHDA and CDR2 is SQIVND in the germline V gene (reference sequence). V shed 4 bases and J shed 3 bases, with 10 bases lying between them. The length of the CDR3 is 13 residues. CDR3 sequence: CASSTRTDYEQYF. The CDR3 DNA reads as TGTGCCAGTAGTACCCGGACAGACTACGAGCAGTACTTC.

This clonotype was seen more than once but under ten times. This chain links TRBV4-1 with TRBJ2-5, with 8 bases aligning to TRBD2. Germline V gene data show CDR1 as MGHRA and CDR2 as YSYEKL. CDR3 size: 14 residues. V shed 4 bases and J 5 bases; nucleotides not matched to a gene: 6. In DNA form, the CDR3 reads TGCGCCAGCAGCCCGGGACTAGGAGGGGAGACCCAGTACTTC. Translation gives CASSPGLGGETQYF.

This clonotype was found a few times. This chain joins TRBV20-1 and TRBJ2-7; 7 nucleotides match TRBD1. Germline lookup yields CDR1 DFQATT and CDR2 SNEGSKA (reference sequence). The CDR3 runs 15 residues. Losses at the gene ends were 2 bases for V and 5 bases for J; bases not matched to a gene: 12. The DNA for the CDR3 is TGCAGTGCTAGAAGTACAGGGGTCGGACTCCACGAGCAGTACTTC. Translating gives CSARSTGVGLHEQYF.

The chain carries TRBV2 and TRBJ2-5; D is undetermined. Germline V gene sequence: CDR1 SNHLY, CDR2 FYNNEI. The CDR3 length is 13 residues. Trimming stripped 9 bases from V and 4 bases from J, with 15 bases between. This CDR3 reads CASQAPAGETQYF. The CDR3 DNA reads as TGTGCCAGTCAGGCCCCAGCCGGAGAGACCCAGTACTTC.

V gene TRBV6-2 or TRBV6-3 combines with J gene TRBJ2-7, with 11 bases lining up with TRBD2. This CDR3 spans 16 amino acids. Trimming cost V 2 bases and J 2 bases; bases outside gene matches: 5. Germline CDR1 MNHEY, CDR2 SVGEGT. The CDR3 sequence: CASSYNLAGGPYEQYF. CDR3 DNA: TGTGCCAGCAGTTACAATCTAGCGGGAGGTCCCTACGAGCAGTACTTC.

This clonotype was recorded a few times. This sequence joins TRBV11-2 and TRBJ2-5, with unresolved D. The germline V gene has CDR1 SGHAT and CDR2 FQNNGV. Trimming shortened V by 5 bases and J by 1 base, and 14 bases separated the two germline ends. The CDR3 loop spans 15 amino acids. The CDR3 nucleotides are TGTGCCAGCAGCCCGCAGTGGCGGACCCAAGAGACCCAGTACTTC. Protein: CASSPQWRTQETQYF.

There are a few counts of this clonotype. The chain is built from TRBV19 and TRBJ1-5; D might be TRBD1 (5 bases). CDR1 and CDR2 from the germline V gene are LNHDA and SQIVND (reference sequence). This CDR3 region has 13 residues. V lost 1 base and J lost 11, with 12 bases in between. The CDR3 region has the DNA TGTGCCAGTAGTATAGCCCGGGGACGCGCCCAGCATTTT. Translated, it gives CASSIARGRAQHF.

The chain uses TRBV10-3 and TRBJ2-5; 14 bases fit TRBD2. The CDR3 length is 18 residues. Germline V gene sequence: CDR1 ENHRY, CDR2 SYGVKD. V lost 6 bases, J lost 1 base, and 10 bases stayed unmatched. The DNA of the CDR3 is TGTGCCATCAGCGAACAACTAGGGACTAGCGGGGGCCAAGAGACCCAGTACTTC. Protein product: CAISEQLGTSGGQETQYF.

The chain links TRBV27 to TRBJ1-2, with D tentatively TRBD1 (5 bases). Germline-derived CDR1 and CDR2 are MNHEY and SMNVEV (reference sequence). The CDR3 is 16 amino acids. V was shortened by 5 bases and J by 3 bases, with 19 bases between the two germline ends. CDR3 sequence reads: CASSLFGGEAHYGYTF. CDR3 nucleotide sequence: TGTGCCAGCAGTCTCTTTGGGGGGGAAGCGCACTATGGCTACACCTTC.

The genes are TRBV19 and TRBJ2-1; 11 bases are a match to TRBD1. The CDR3 spans 15 residues. After removal of 5 bases from V and 6 bases from J, the junction contained 6 bases not matched to a gene. In germline, CDR1 is LNHDA, CDR2 SQIVND (reference sequence). The DNA for the CDR3 is TGTGCCAGTAGTTTAACCGGGACAGGGGGCAATGAGCAGTTCTTC. It encodes CASSLTGTGGNEQFF.

CDR3 DNA: TGTGCCAGCAGTTTGTTAGCGGGAGTTGAGCAGTTCTTC. This encodes CASSLLAGVEQFF. This chain links TRBV12-3 or TRBV12-4 with TRBJ2-1; 9 bases are a match to TRBD2. CDR3 length equals 13 residues. V lost 3 bases and J lost 9; bases outside the gene matches: 3.

In its sample, this clonotype was seen once. The chain recombines TRBV7-6 with TRBJ2-3, with a tentative D call TRBD1 (5 bases). In germline, CDR1 is SGHVS, CDR2 FNYEAQ. Trimming shortened V by 3 bases and J by 4 bases, and 11 bases separated the two germline ends. This CDR3 is built from 14 residues. The CDR3 sequence: CASSLGPSADTQYF. The CDR3 DNA reads TGTGCCAGCAGCTTGGGGCCATCGGCAGATACGCAGTATTTT.

This clonotype was seen a handful of times. This chain joins TRBV10-3 and TRBJ2-7, with unresolved D. The CDR3 contains 13 residues. Germline lookup yields CDR1 ENHRY and CDR2 SYGVKD. The V end was cut by 8 bases, the J end by 1 base, with 12 bases between. The CDR3 nucleotides are TGTGCCATCGGTCACGCAAGTTCCTACGAGCAGTACTTC. Translated: CAIGHASSYEQYF.

This clonotype has only a few counts. The V call is TRBV12-3 or TRBV12-4, the J call TRBJ1-2; possibly TRBD1 for D (5 bases). V was trimmed by 0 bases and J by 6 bases, leaving 11 bases between them. The CDR3 consists of 14 residues. The chain's CDR3 is CASSLALTRDGYTF. The CDR3 nucleotides read TGTGCCAGCAGTTTAGCTTTGACCAGGGATGGCTACACCTTC.

The rearrangement links TRBV7-6 to TRBJ2-5; 7 bases align to TRBD2. Germline trimming cut 5 bases from V and 5 bases from J; bases unmatched to any gene: 11. Germline V gene lookup returns CDR1 SGHVS and CDR2 FNYEAQ. CDR3 size: 15 residues. CDR3 DNA sequence: TGTGCCAGCAGCCCCCGGGTCTCGCGGGGGGAGACCCAGTACTTC. Translating gives CASSPRVSRGETQYF.

The chain recombines TRBV6-2 or TRBV6-3 with TRBJ2-1; possibly TRBD1 for D (5 bases). V lost 5 bases to trimming and J lost 9 bases, with 20 bases between them. The CDR3 is 15 residues long. Germline lookup yields CDR1 MNHEY and CDR2 SVGEGT. DNA of the CDR3: TGTGCCAGCAGTCCCCGCAGGGTCCTACATGGTGAGCAGTTCTTC. Translated: CASSPRRVLHGEQFF.

This clonotype has more than one count but fewer than ten. This chain uses TRBV7-2 with TRBJ1-4; 8 nucleotides line up with TRBD1. V shed 5 bases and J 8 bases; nucleotides not matched to a gene: 10. Germline V lookup: CDR1 SGHTA, CDR2 FQGNSA. This CDR3 has 15 amino acids. As DNA, the CDR3 is TGTGCCAGCAGCACGTCCGGGACAGGCCTAGAAAAACTGTTTTTT. Protein product: CASSTSGTGLEKLFF. The complete variable domain, with remaining parts taken from reference TRBV7-2 and TRBJ1-4, reads GAGVSQSPSNKVTEKGKDVELRCDPISGHTALYWYRQSLGQGLEFLIYFQGNSAPDKSGLPSDRFSAERTGGSVSTLTIQRTQQEDSAVYLCASSTSGTGLEKLFFGSGTQLSVL.

This clonotype was counted only a few times. CDR3 bases: TGTGCCAGCAGCTTCTTTCTCACAGATACGCAGTATTTT. Its translation is CASSFFLTDTQYF. The chain combines TRBV7-2 with TRBJ2-3, with no clear D. V was shortened by 3 bases and J by 2 bases, with 6 bases between the two germline ends. Germline CDR1 SGHTA, CDR2 FQGNSA. This CDR3 comprises 13 residues.